This entry describes one T cell receptor beta chain. Its antigen is not identified. This record belongs to a study of blood T cells in healthy people across ages. The study, taken as a whole, reports: Estimates based on one million T cells were treated as lower bounds.

This CDR3 comprises 13 residues. V trimming: 3 bases; J trimming: 4 bases; junction bases outside the gene matches: 3. Per germline, CDR1 DFQATT and CDR2 SNEGSKA (reference sequence). Healthy Caucasian individuals from Russia aged about 6 to 90 served as donors. Per sample, extraction of total RNA gave at least 5 micrograms in every case. Then a second PCR, running roughly 7 to 11 cycles, was carried out with a sample-barcoded 5' primer and a J-beta primer mix. TCRdb independently ran MiXCR on the 5' RACE reads; one entry per CDR3 protein. The table has hundreds of thousands of distinct CDR3 sequences, 53% seen once.

Sequenced input: blood. The chain employs TRBV20-1 and TRBJ1-5; 7 nucleotides match TRBD1. This TCR derives from an older man in good health. The CDR3 spells CSASGTENQPQHF. CDR3 bases: TGCAGTGCTAGTGGGACAGAGAATCAGCCCCAGCATTTT.